A single sample is the source of the 5 T cell receptor beta chains below, sequenced in a study of CD8 T cells in Susac syndrome. Random-hexamer reverse transcription was applied to about 0.5 to 1 ug RNA. TCRdb processed the immunoSEQ multiplex PCR reads anew with MiXCR; each CDR3 protein has one entry. The sample lists about 69,000 distinct CDR3 sequences; 91% were seen once. Material: CD8+ T cells from PBMCs. The receptor source for this set is a human donor with multiple sclerosis.

This clonotype was found once. The chain carries TRBV7-2 and TRBJ2-1; either TRBD1 or TRBD2 may supply D (5 bases each). There are 14 residues in the CDR3. V was trimmed by 2 bases and J by 8 bases, leaving 13 bases between them. Germline CDR1 is SGHTA and CDR2 is FQGNSA. CDR3 protein: CASSLWDPGDEQFF. As DNA, the CDR3 is TGTGCCAGCAGCTTATGGGACCCTGGGGATGAGCAGTTCTTC.

The chain carries TRBV9 and TRBJ2-7, with D unresolved. The CDR3 sequence is 13 residues long. Per the germline V gene, CDR1 is SGDLS and CDR2 is YYNGEE. V was cut by 7 bases and J by 5 bases, with 16 bases left in between. CDR3: CASSRNLENEQYF. The DNA for the CDR3 is TGTGCCAGCTCCCGGAACCTCGAAAACGAGCAGTACTTC.

CDR3 bases: TGTGCCAGCAGCGCGGGACTAGCGGGGGAGGACCAGTACTTC. This encodes CASSAGLAGEDQYF. The chain carries TRBV9 and TRBJ2-5; TRBD2 agrees at 14 bases. J lost 10 bases, V lost 3 bases, and 5 bases had no gene match. The CDR3 spans 14 residues. Germline CDR1 and CDR2: SGDLS and YYNGEE.

This chain links TRBV7-9 with TRBJ2-7; 7 nucleotides align to TRBD1. CDR3 length: 16 amino acids. With V trimmed by 4 bases and J by 0 bases, 9 bases remained unmatched. CDR1 and CDR2 from the germline V gene are SEHNR and FQNEAQ (reference sequence). The CDR3 bases are TGTGCCAGCAGCTCCTCGAATACAGGGGCCTCCTACGAGCAGTACTTC. Translation gives CASSSSNTGASYEQYF.

This chain connects TRBV28 to TRBJ1-3; D uncertain. Germline values: CDR1 MDHEN, CDR2 SYDVKM. The CDR3 totals 14 residues. The ends were cut back, 6 bases at V and 4 bases at J, with 13 bases in the middle. The CDR3 here is CASSPPFLGNTIYF. DNA of the CDR3: TGTGCCAGCAGCCCCCCTTTTCTAGGAAACACCATATATTTT.